The 12 T cell receptor beta chains below come from one sample, sequenced in a study of blood T cell repertoires in COVID-19. Assay used: immunoSEQ multiplex PCR; TCRdb lists only in-frame clones, some missing. Of a few hundred thousand clones detected, approximately 88% appear once; the ten largest clones hold approximately 7%. Sequencing used peripheral blood. The receptor source for this set is a woman younger than 45 who had recovered from COVID-19.

In this sample, this clone turned up a few times. The rearrangement uses TRBV7-9 and TRBJ1-4, with D possibly being TRBD1 (5 bases). The CDR3 runs to 15 residues. The germline CDR1 and CDR2 sequences are SEHNR and FQNEAQ (reference sequence). Trimming took 2 bases from V and 7 from J, leaving 14 bases between them. CDR3 DNA sequence: TGTGCCAGCAGCTTAACGGCAGGGATGGGTGAAAAACTGTTTTTT. It encodes CASSLTAGMGEKLFF.

The gene calls are TRBV5-4 and TRBJ2-3, with D tentatively TRBD2 (7 bases). CDR3 length equals 15 residues. Germline V CDR1 and CDR2: SGHNT, YYREEE (reference sequence). V was shortened by 2 bases and J by 8 bases, with 18 bases between the two germline ends. This CDR3 is CASSLLGGAGGTQYF. The CDR3 nucleotides are TGTGCCAGCAGCTTACTAGGGGGGGCCGGAGGTACGCAGTATTTT. The full variable domain, completed using reference TRBV5-4 and TRBJ2-3, is ETGVTQSPTHLIKTRGQQVTLRCSSQSGHNTVSWYQQALGQGPQFIFQYYREEENGRGNFPPRFSGLQFPNYSSELNVNALELDDSALYLCASSLLGGAGGTQYFGPGTRLTVL.

V usage is TRBV7-2 and J usage is TRBJ2-2; D possibly corresponds to TRBD1 (6 bases). This CDR3 contains 14 residues. Between the trimmed V and J ends, which lost 3 bases and 4 bases, there was a span of 9 bases. Germline V gives CDR1 SGHTA, CDR2 FQGNSA. The CDR3 nucleotides read TGTGCCAGCAGCTTGGGACACTCCACCGGGGAGCTGTTTTTT. Its translation: CASSLGHSTGELFF.

The J gene is TRBJ1-2, the V gene TRBV6-5; D is ambiguous. This CDR3 is 15 amino acids long. Per the germline V gene, CDR1 is MNHEY and CDR2 is SVGAGI. Trimming pared 1 base from V and 1 base from J, leaving 10 bases between. The DNA of the CDR3 is TGTGCCAGCAGTTACTACGGGGTTAGTAACTATGGCTACACCTTC. The encoded protein is CASSYYGVSNYGYTF.

This clone was seen a single time. V usage is TRBV12-3 or TRBV12-4 and J usage is TRBJ2-7; 7 nucleotides agree with TRBD1. Trimming removed 6 bases from V and 3 bases from J; junction bases left unmatched: 5. The CDR3 length is 13 residues. The CDR3 region has the DNA TGTGCCAGCAGACGACAGGGTAACTACGAGCAGTACTTC. It is translated as CASRRQGNYEQYF.

This clone was counted a single time. The rearrangement uses TRBV7-2 and TRBJ1-5; maybe TRBD1 (5 bases). Germline CDR1 SGHTA, CDR2 FQGNSA. The CDR3 extends over 14 amino acids. Trimming took off 5 bases at V and 3 bases at J, with 11 bases between the two ends. The CDR3 loop is CASSQTATNQPQHF. CDR3 coding DNA: TGTGCCAGCAGCCAGACAGCGACCAATCAGCCCCAGCATTTT.

This rearrangement joins TRBV28 to TRBJ2-5; a weak D match, TRBD1 (6 bases). V was trimmed by 3 bases and J by 1 base, leaving 21 bases between them. Looked up from germline, CDR1 is MDHEN and CDR2 is SYDVKM. The CDR3 has 18 residues. This CDR3 reads CASSLGQGIGKSQETQYF. In nucleotides, the CDR3 is TGTGCCAGCAGTTTGGGCCAGGGGATTGGTAAAAGCCAAGAGACCCAGTACTTC.

This clone has more than one count but fewer than ten. The CDR3 sequence is CASSLTAGELFF. The CDR3 DNA follows: TGTGCCAGCAGCTTAACCGCCGGGGAGCTGTTTTTT. The V gene is TRBV7-3, the J gene TRBJ2-2; no reliable D call. Trimming took 0 bases from V and 6 from J, leaving 2 bases between them. The V gene's germline CDR1 is SGHTA and CDR2 FQGTGA. This CDR3 spans 12 amino acids.

The chain couples TRBV15 to TRBJ2-3; a possible D gene is TRBD2 (6 bases). The length of the CDR3 is 18 residues. Germline V CDR1 and CDR2: LNHNV, YYDKDF (reference sequence). The V gene lost 4 bases and the J gene lost 3 bases, with 23 bases spanning the gap. CDR3 coding DNA: TGTGCCACCAGCACCCATCCCCCCCGGGTTAGCGGTACAGATACGCAGTATTTT. Its protein is CATSTHPPRVSGTDTQYF.

The chain recombines TRBV6-6 with TRBJ2-5, with 7 bases fitting TRBD1. V dropped 5 bases and J dropped 5; count of bases not matched to a gene: 5. The CDR3 extends over 13 amino acids. The V gene's germline CDR1 is MNHNY and CDR2 SVGAGI (reference sequence). The CDR3 loop reads CASSSVDRETQYF. As DNA, the CDR3 is TGTGCCAGCAGTAGTGTGGACAGGGAGACCCAGTACTTC.

The V gene is TRBV11-3, the J gene TRBJ1-4; D gene ambiguous. Germline lookup yields CDR1 SGHNT and CDR2 YENEEA. This CDR3 region has 15 residues. The germline V and J ends were trimmed by 4 bases and 0 bases, with 9 bases remaining between them. The CDR3 is CASSSGGTTNEKLFF. CDR3 DNA: TGTGCCAGCAGCTCAGGAGGAACAACTAATGAAAAACTGTTTTTT.

The J gene is TRBJ1-4, the V gene TRBV25-1; 7 nucleotides agree with TRBD1. There are 15 residues in the CDR3. Germline CDR1 MGHDK, CDR2 SYGVNS. After removal of 5 bases from V and 6 bases from J, the junction contained 9 bases not matched to a gene. CDR3 DNA sequence: TGTGCCAGCAGTCCGACGACAGGGCTCGATGAAAAACTGTTTTTT. Its protein product is CASSPTTGLDEKLFF. Looking up the rest from reference TRBV25-1 and TRBJ1-4 gives the full variable domain: EADIYQTPRYLVIGTGKKITLECSQTMGHDKMYWYQQDPGMELHLIHYSYGVNSTEKGDLSSESTVSRIRTEHFPLTLESARPSHTSQYLCASSPTTGLDEKLFFGSGTQLSVL.